This TCR beta chain was observed in a study of cytomegalovirus exposure and HLA in healthy donors. PCR primers comprised 60 Vbeta and 13 Jbeta primers. Sequencing was performed with immunoSEQ multiplex PCR; in TCRdb, only in-frame clones are kept and a portion is missing. The sample lists some 140,000 clones, around 82% seen once, with roughly 5.3% in the top ten. CDR3 length: 14 residues. Germline loops: CDR1 MDHEN, CDR2 SYDVKM. The V and J ends lost 2 bases and 1 base respectively, with 6 bases between them. A remark on this clone: As yet, its antigen is unknown.

General study findings and limits: The Asian-associated ancestry cluster reportedly had fewer N-insertions than the approximately 630-donor mean in a later analysis. The authors later found TCR association rates varying by HLA locus, with DRB1 most and HLA-C fewest.

The chain carries TRBV28 and TRBJ1-5; D not resolved. The sample was PBMCs. This clonotype was sampled from a woman aged 40 to 50 in good health and CMV-seropositive. CDR3 amino acids: CASSLPQSNQPQHF. CDR3 sequence (DNA): TGTGCCAGCAGTTTACCACAGAGCAATCAGCCCCAGCATTTT. Full variable domain (remainder filled in from reference TRBV28 and TRBJ1-5): DVKVTQSSRYLVKRTGEKVFLECVQDMDHENMFWYRQDPGLGLRLIYFSYDVKMKEKGDIPEGYSVSREKKERFSLILESASTNQTSMYLCASSLPQSNQPQHFGDGTRLSIL.